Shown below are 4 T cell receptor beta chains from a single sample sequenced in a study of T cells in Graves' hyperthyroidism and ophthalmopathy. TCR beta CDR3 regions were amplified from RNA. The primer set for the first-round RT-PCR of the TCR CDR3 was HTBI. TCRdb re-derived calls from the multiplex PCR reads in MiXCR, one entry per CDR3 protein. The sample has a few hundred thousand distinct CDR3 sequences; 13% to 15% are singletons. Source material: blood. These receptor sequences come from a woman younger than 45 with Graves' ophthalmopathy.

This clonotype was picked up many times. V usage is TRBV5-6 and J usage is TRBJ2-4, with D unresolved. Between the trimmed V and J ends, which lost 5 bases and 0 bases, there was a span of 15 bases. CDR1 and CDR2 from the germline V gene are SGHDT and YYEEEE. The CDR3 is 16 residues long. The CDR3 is CASSPMGSVAKNIQYF. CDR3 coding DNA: TGTGCCAGCAGTCCCATGGGGTCGGTAGCCAAAAACATTCAGTACTTC.

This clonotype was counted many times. Here the CDR3 reads CSARTGLNQPQHF. The CDR3 nucleotides read TGCAGCGCTAGGACAGGGTTGAATCAGCCCCAGCATTTT. This chain links TRBV29-1 with TRBJ1-5; the match to TRBD1 covers 8 bases. Germline-derived CDR1 and CDR2 are SQVTM and ANQGSEA. The CDR3 length is 13 residues. J lost 4 bases, V lost 7 bases, and 6 bases had no gene match.

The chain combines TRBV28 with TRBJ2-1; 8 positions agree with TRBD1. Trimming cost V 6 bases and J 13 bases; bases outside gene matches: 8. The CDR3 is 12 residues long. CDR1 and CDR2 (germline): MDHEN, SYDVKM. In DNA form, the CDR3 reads TGTGCCAGCAGCCTTGCAGGGGGCAGCCAGTTCTTC. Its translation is CASSLAGGSQFF.

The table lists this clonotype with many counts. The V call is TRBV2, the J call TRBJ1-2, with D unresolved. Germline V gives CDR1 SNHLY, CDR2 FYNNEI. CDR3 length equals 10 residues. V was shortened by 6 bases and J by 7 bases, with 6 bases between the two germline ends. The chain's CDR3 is CASRGIGYTF. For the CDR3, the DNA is TGTGCCAGCAGGGGAATTGGCTACACCTTC.